The 7 T cell receptor beta chains in this list originate from one sample, sequenced in a study of blood T cells in healthy people across ages. A second PCR of about 7 to 11 cycles used a sample-barcoded 5' primer and a J-beta primer mix. TCRdb fed the 5' RACE reads into MiXCR, producing one record per CDR3 protein. This table has about 1 million distinct CDR3 sequences, around 45% appearing once. The specimen was blood. Receptors originate from a woman aged 60 to 75 in good health.

This rearrangement joins TRBV3-1 to TRBJ2-7; 10 bases align to TRBD2. This CDR3 region has 16 residues. J gave up 0 bases and V 1 base, and 3 bases lay outside the gene matches. Germline assignment: CDR1 LGHDT and CDR2 YNNKEL (reference sequence). The CDR3 DNA sequence: TGTGCCAGCAGCCAAGTAGGACTAGCGGCCTCCTACGAGCAGTACTTC. Its translation: CASSQVGLAASYEQYF.

The chain combines TRBV27 with TRBJ2-5; D might be TRBD1 (6 bases). The CDR3 is 11 residues long. Germline CDR1 and CDR2: MNHEY and SMNVEV (reference sequence). V shed 2 bases and J shed 11 bases, with 9 bases lying between them. The CDR3, as DNA: TGTGCCAGCAGTTTAGGACAGCAGCAGTACTTC. It is translated as CASSLGQQQYF.

This clonotype has just a few counts. The genes are TRBV5-5 and TRBJ1-4, with 7 nucleotides matching TRBD1. The CDR3 runs to 16 residues. Germline lookup yields CDR1 SGHKS and CDR2 YYEKEE (reference sequence). V dropped 4 bases and J dropped 4; count of bases not matched to a gene: 10. CDR3 nucleotide sequence: TGTGCCAGCAGCGATTCGCCGGGACAGATTAATGAAAAACTGTTTTTT. This gives the protein CASSDSPGQINEKLFF.

V is TRBV4-2 and J is TRBJ1-6; tentative D call: TRBD1 (5 bases). The CDR3 covers 18 residues. Germline CDR1 reads LGHNA; CDR2 reads YNFKEQ. Trimming took off 0 bases at V and 4 bases at J, with 16 bases between the two ends. CDR3 sequence reads: CASSQDVAGAGYNSPLHF. The CDR3 DNA reads TGTGCCAGCAGCCAAGACGTAGCCGGAGCAGGGTATAATTCACCCCTCCACTTT.

V usage is TRBV6-6 and J usage is TRBJ2-5, with a tentative D call TRBD2 (5 bases). V shed 2 bases and J shed 2 bases, with 6 bases lying between them. Per the germline V gene, CDR1 is MNHNY and CDR2 is SVGAGI (reference sequence). The CDR3 totals 13 residues. The DNA for the CDR3 is TGTGCCAGCAGTTACCGGAGGCAAGAGACCCAGTACTTC. Protein: CASSYRRQETQYF.

This clonotype was counted only a few times. The J gene is TRBJ2-1, the V gene TRBV15; 9 bases match TRBD2. The V segment lost 0 bases and the J segment 8 bases; nucleotides outside the gene matches: 8. Looked up from germline, CDR1 is LNHNV and CDR2 is YYDKDF (reference sequence). The CDR3 totals 16 residues. CDR3 nucleotides: TGTGCCACCAGCAGAGATTTTGCGGGAGGGCCCCATGAGCAGTTCTTC. It encodes CATSRDFAGGPHEQFF.

The chain recombines TRBV29-1 with TRBJ1-2, with D possibly matching TRBD1 (5 bases). CDR3 length: 11 amino acids. Trimming took off 6 bases at V and 8 bases at J, with 13 bases between the two ends. Germline V gives CDR1 SQVTM, CDR2 ANQGSEA. Here the CDR3 reads CSVGYRRGYTF. The CDR3, as DNA: TGCAGCGTGGGGTACAGGCGAGGCTACACCTTC.